This TCR beta chain came from a study of siplizumab effects on memory and regulatory T cells. Germline V gene lookup returns CDR1 SGHTA and CDR2 FQGNSA. The CDR3 runs to 15 residues. V lost 2 bases, J lost 6 bases, and 7 bases stayed unmatched. Method: immunoSEQ multiplex PCR; TCRdb's copy keeps in-frame clones and lacks some. The profile covers approximately 65,000 clones, with approximately 79% appearing a single time and about 0.4% taken by the ten largest. The sequenced sample was memory CD4+ T cells sorted from blood. This sequence was found in a human donor in good health. This sequence joins TRBV7-2 and TRBJ2-5; 9 bases match TRBD2. The CDR3 loop is CASSLQAGGPKTQYF. The CDR3 nucleotides are TGTGCCAGCAGCTTACAGGCGGGGGGGCCGAAGACCCAGTACTTC.